Listed below are T cell receptor beta chains from one sample, sequenced in a study of blood T cell repertoires in COVID-19. Sequenced by immunoSEQ multiplex PCR; TCRdb stores in-frame clones only, minus some. The sample has about 160,000 clones, around 84% seen once. The specimen sequenced was peripheral blood. These receptors all come from a woman in her 50s with COVID-19, enrolled during active disease. CDR3s include the opening cysteine and the closing phenylalanine or tryptophan. The D gene is left open where the match is weak. Clone sizes are given selectively: once, few, many, or a class where the clone is expanded.

j_call d_call v_call clone_size cdr3_nt cdr3_aa
TRBJ2-5 . TRBV5-6 . TGTGCCAGCAGCACAACTAGCACGGAGACCCAGTACTTC CASSTTSTETQYF
TRBJ2-3 . TRBV19 many TGTGCCAGTAGAATTACAGGGCCCGCCACAGATACGCAGTATTTT CASRITGPATDTQYF
TRBJ1-5 . TRBV18 . TGTGCCAGCTCACCACCTCATTTGACGCAGGACAATCAGCCCCAGCATTTT CASSPPHLTQDNQPQHF
TRBJ1-5 . TRBV10-3 . TGTGCCTCGCTAGCAGGGGACAATCAGCCCCAGCATTTT CASLAGDNQPQHF
TRBJ1-2 . TRBV12-3/TRBV12-4 . TGTGCCAGCAGTTTGCAGGACAGCTATGGCTACACCTTC CASSLQDSYGYTF
TRBJ2-5 TRBD1 TRBV9 . TGTGCCAGCAGCTCCCGGGACAGGGGTGAGACCCAGTACTTC CASSSRDRGETQYF
TRBJ2-5 TRBD1 TRBV19 . TGTGCCAGTAGTCAAGGGGGCGAAAAGACCCAGTACTTC CASSQGGEKTQYF
TRBJ2-3 . TRBV24-1 . TGTGCCACCAGTGAACGAGGGGATACGCAGTATTTT CATSERGDTQYF
TRBJ1-4 . TRBV2 once TGTGCCAGCAGTGATACAGCGGCGGAAAAACTGTTTTTT CASSDTAAEKLFF
TRBJ2-3 . TRBV9 . TGTGCCAGCAGCGTAGTGTCCGGGAATACGCAGTATTTT CASSVVSGNTQYF
TRBJ2-1 TRBD1 TRBV7-2 . TGTGCCAGCAGCTCATCAGGGGGCACTTCCTACAATGAGCAGTTCTTC CASSSSGGTSYNEQFF
TRBJ1-4 . TRBV5-1 . TGCGCCAGCAGCTTGGGACAGCCCCGGGAAAAACTGTTTTTT CASSLGQPREKLFF
TRBJ1-5 . TRBV6-5 . TGTGCCAGCGCAGGGTCGAGCAATCAGCCCCAGCATTTT CASAGSSNQPQHF
TRBJ1-5 . TRBV12-5 . TGTGCTAGTGGTTTGGAGGGGCAGCCCCAGCATTTT CASGLEGQPQHF
TRBJ2-1 . TRBV5-4 . TGTGCCAGCAGTCTTGGGGGGAGCTCCTACAATGAGCAGTTCTTC CASSLGGSSYNEQFF
TRBJ1-5 . TRBV4-1 . TGCGCCAGCAGCCGCGACACAGGGTACAATCAGCCCCAGCATTTT CASSRDTGYNQPQHF
TRBJ1-3 . TRBV5-1 . TGCGCCAGCAGCTTGGTAAGTCACTGGTCTGGAAACACCATATATTTT CASSLVSHWSGNTIYF
TRBJ1-2 TRBD1 TRBV3-1/TRBV3-2 once TGTGCCAGCAGCCAAGTCCAACAGGGGCATGGCTACACCTTC CASSQVQQGHGYTF
TRBJ1-5 . TRBV4-2 once TGTGCCAGCAGCCAAGAAGAAGCTTCTGGCAATCAGCCCCAGCATTTT CASSQEEASGNQPQHF
TRBJ2-7 . TRBV29-1 . TGCAGCGTTGGGGGGCCGACAGCCTCCTACGAGCAGTACTTC CSVGGPTASYEQYF
TRBJ1-1 TRBD1 TRBV10-3 . TGTGCCATCCACAGTGGGACAGAGAACACTGAAGCTTTCTTT CAIHSGTENTEAFF
TRBJ2-7 TRBD1 TRBV6-6 . TGTGCCAGCGCCCCTGATGGGACAGACCCCTACGAGCAGTACTTC CASAPDGTDPYEQYF
TRBJ1-5 TRBD1 TRBV4-2 . TGTGCCAGCAGCCAAGCAGGGGGAAACAATCAGCCCCAGCATTTT CASSQAGGNNQPQHF
TRBJ1-4 TRBD1 TRBV30 . TGTGCCTGGAGTACCCTGGACAGGGGTGATAATGAAAAACTGTTTTTT CAWSTLDRGDNEKLFF
TRBJ1-2 TRBD1 TRBV19 . TGTGCCAGTAGTCCACAGGGGAACTATGGCTACACCTTC CASSPQGNYGYTF
TRBJ2-5 . TRBV12-3/TRBV12-4 . TGTGCCAGCAGTTTGTTTCGGGGGGAGACCCAGTACTTC CASSLFRGETQYF
TRBJ1-5 TRBD1 TRBV30 . TGTGCCTGGAGTGCAGGGACAGCAGGGCTTCAGCCCCAGCATTTT CAWSAGTAGLQPQHF
TRBJ1-2 . TRBV4-3 . TGCGCCAGCAGCCAAGGGCGGACCGGGGGAGGCTACACCTTC CASSQGRTGGGYTF
TRBJ1-2 . TRBV20-1 . TGCAGTGCTAGTAGCAGGGGCACCTATGGCTACACCTTC CSASSRGTYGYTF
TRBJ1-1 . TRBV7-3 . TGTGCCAGCAGCTTAATTACGCAGGGGTCCACTGAAGCTTTCTTT CASSLITQGSTEAFF
TRBJ2-3 . TRBV4-1 . TGCGCCAGCAGCCAAGTCCCCGGCACAGATACGCAGTATTTT CASSQVPGTDTQYF
TRBJ2-3 . TRBV3-1/TRBV3-2 . TGTGCCAGCACCCCCGGGGGGCTCTACACAGATACGCAGTATTTT CASTPGGLYTDTQYF
TRBJ1-2 TRBD1 TRBV28 . TGTGCCAGCAGGGCCGCGCAGGGGGCGGGATATGGCTACACCTTC CASRAAQGAGYGYTF
TRBJ2-4 . TRBV19 . TGTGCCAGTAGTACCAGGACAGAAAACATTCAGTACTTC CASSTRTENIQYF
TRBJ2-5 . TRBV5-4 . TGTGCCAGCAGCCCGGGACTCTCGTACCAAGAGACCCAGTACTTC CASSPGLSYQETQYF